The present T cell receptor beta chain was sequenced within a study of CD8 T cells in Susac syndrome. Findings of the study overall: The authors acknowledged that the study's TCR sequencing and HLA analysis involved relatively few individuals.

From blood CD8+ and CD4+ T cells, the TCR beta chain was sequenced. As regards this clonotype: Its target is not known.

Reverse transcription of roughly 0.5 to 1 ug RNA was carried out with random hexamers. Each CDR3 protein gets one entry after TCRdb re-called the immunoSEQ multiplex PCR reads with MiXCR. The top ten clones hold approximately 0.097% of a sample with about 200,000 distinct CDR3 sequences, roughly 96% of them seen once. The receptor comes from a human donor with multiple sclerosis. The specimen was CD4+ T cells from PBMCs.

CDR3 bases: TGCAGCGTTGAAGATGGGATAGGTCCAGATACGCAGTATTTT. Translation: CSVEDGIGPDTQYF. The chain joins TRBV29-1 to TRBJ2-3, with D unclear. This CDR3 comprises 14 residues. Germline CDR1 is SQVTM and CDR2 is ANQGSEA. Trimming removed 0 bases at V and 4 bases at J, with 11 bases between.